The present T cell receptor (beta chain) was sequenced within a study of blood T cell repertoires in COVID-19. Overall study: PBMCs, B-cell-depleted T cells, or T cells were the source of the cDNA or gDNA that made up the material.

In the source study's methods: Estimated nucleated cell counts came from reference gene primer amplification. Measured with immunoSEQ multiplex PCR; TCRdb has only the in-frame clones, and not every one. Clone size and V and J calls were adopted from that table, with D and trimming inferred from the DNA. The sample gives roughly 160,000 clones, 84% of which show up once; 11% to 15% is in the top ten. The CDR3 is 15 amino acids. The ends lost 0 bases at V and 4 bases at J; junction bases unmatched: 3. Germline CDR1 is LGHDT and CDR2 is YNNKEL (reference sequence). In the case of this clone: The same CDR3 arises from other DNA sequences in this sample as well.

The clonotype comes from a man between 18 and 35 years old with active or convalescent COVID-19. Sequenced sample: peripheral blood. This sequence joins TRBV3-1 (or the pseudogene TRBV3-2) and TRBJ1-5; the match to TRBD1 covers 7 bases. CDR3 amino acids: CASSQDPGGNQPQHF. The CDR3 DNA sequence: TGTGCCAGCAGCCAAGATCCAGGGGGGAATCAGCCCCAGCATTTT.